Listed here are 29 T cell receptor beta chains from one sample, sequenced in a study of T cell changes during pregnancy in multiple sclerosis. The data were produced by immunoSEQ multiplex PCR, yet TCRdb's version contains in-frame clones alone and is incomplete. The table lists tens of thousands of clones, 70% to 90% of them singletons. The material was peripheral blood, obtained before pregnancy. These receptors were taken from a female donor with multiple sclerosis, enrolled in a pregnancy study.

The chain joins TRBV19 to TRBJ1-2; TRBD1 matches 8 bases. Germline V gives CDR1 LNHDA, CDR2 SQIVND (reference sequence). J was trimmed by 3 bases and V by 4 bases; bases with no gene match: 10. The length of the CDR3 is 16 residues. The CDR3: CASSTISGTGDYGYTF. For the CDR3, the DNA is TGTGCCAGTAGTACGATCTCCGGGACAGGCGACTATGGCTACACCTTC.

The chain joins TRBV7-2 to TRBJ2-7; possible D gene TRBD1, 6 bases. V was shortened by 3 bases and J by 5 bases, with 14 bases between the two germline ends. CDR1 SGHTA and CDR2 FQGNSA come from the germline V gene. This CDR3 is 14 amino acids long. This chain's CDR3 is CASSLARGKHEQYF. The CDR3 nucleotides read TGTGCCAGCAGCTTGGCCAGGGGAAAACACGAGCAGTACTTC.

The rearrangement joins TRBV30 to TRBJ2-5, with D unclear. This CDR3 spans 14 amino acids. Germline CDR1 is GTSNPN and CDR2 is SVGIG (reference sequence). Between the trimmed V and J ends, which lost 2 bases and 2 bases, there was a span of 12 bases. CDR3 nucleotides: TGTGCCTGGAGTCCCCCAGAACGTCAAGAGACCCAGTACTTC. Protein: CAWSPPERQETQYF.

The chain couples TRBV27 to TRBJ1-1; D possibly corresponds to TRBD1 (5 bases). The CDR3 consists of 15 residues. From germline, CDR1 is MNHEY and CDR2 SMNVEV (reference sequence). V dropped 2 bases and J dropped 5 bases, with 15 bases sitting between them. In DNA, the CDR3 is TGTGCCAGCAGTTTACTGGGGTTGGAGGGGACTGAAGCTTTCTTT. Amino acid sequence: CASSLLGLEGTEAFF.

This rearrangement joins TRBV6-1 to TRBJ2-7; 7 positions match TRBD1. Germline-derived CDR1 and CDR2 are MNHNS and SASEGT. The CDR3 contains 13 residues. V gave up 5 bases and J gave up 3 bases; unmatched junction bases: 4. CDR3: CASSSHRGYEQYF. Here the CDR3 DNA reads TGTGCCAGCAGTTCCCACAGGGGCTACGAGCAGTACTTC.

V and J are TRBV27 and TRBJ2-1; TRBD2 matches at 11 bases. The CDR3 has 21 amino acids. CDR1 and CDR2 (germline): MNHEY, SMNVEV (reference sequence). V dropped 2 bases and J dropped 0; count of bases not matched to a gene: 15. In nucleotides, the CDR3 is TGTGCCAGCAGTTTAATCGGTCGGGCTAGCGGGAGGCGCAGCTCCTACAATGAGCAGTTCTTC. Translation: CASSLIGRASGRRSSYNEQFF.

The chain joins TRBV14 to TRBJ2-2, with TRBD1 as a possible D gene (5 bases). V was cut by 1 base and J by 5 bases, with 8 bases left in between. This CDR3 has 14 residues. Germline CDR1 SGHDN, CDR2 FVKESK. The CDR3 is CASSQAGATGELFF. The CDR3 bases are TGTGCCAGCAGCCAAGCTGGGGCGACCGGGGAGCTGTTTTTT.

This chain connects TRBV15 to TRBJ2-1; 7 positions agree with TRBD1. The trim removed 5 bases at V and 4 bases at J, leaving 8 bases unmatched. The CDR3 totals 15 residues. CDR1 and CDR2 from the germline V gene are LNHNV and YYDKDF (reference sequence). CDR3 protein: CATSPGQESYNEQFF. The CDR3 nucleotides read TGTGCCACCAGCCCAGGACAGGAGAGTTACAATGAGCAGTTCTTC. The full variable domain, completed using reference TRBV15 and TRBJ2-1, is DAMVIQNPRYQVTQFGKPVTLSCSQTLNHNVMYWYQQKSSQAPKLLFHYYDKDFNNEADTPDNFQSRRPNTSFCFLDIRSPGLGDTAMYLCATSPGQESYNEQFFGPGTRLTVL.

V usage is TRBV7-2 and J usage is TRBJ1-2, with 7 bases aligning to TRBD1. CDR1 is SGHTA and CDR2 is FQGNSA in the germline V gene. The CDR3 totals 15 residues. The junction had 8 bases not matched to a gene; V was cut back by 1 base and J by 6 bases. CDR3 bases: TGTGCCAGCAGCTTAGTCGGGACAGAGAATCATGGCTACACCTTC. Translating gives CASSLVGTENHGYTF. Together with reference TRBV7-2 and TRBJ1-2, the CDR3 gives the full variable domain: GAGVSQSPSNKVTEKGKDVELRCDPISGHTALYWYRQSLGQGLEFLIYFQGNSAPDKSGLPSDRFSAERTGGSVSTLTIQRTQQEDSAVYLCASSLVGTENHGYTFGSGTRLTVV.

This clone was detected only once. The chain uses TRBV19 and TRBJ2-1; possibly TRBD2 for D (5 bases). Trimming removed 9 bases at V and 0 bases at J, with 15 bases between. The CDR3 loop spans 15 amino acids. The V gene's germline CDR1 is LNHDA and CDR2 SQIVND (reference sequence). CDR3 bases: TGTGCCAGCCACCGCCGAGGGAGCTCCTACAATGAGCAGTTCTTC. It translates to CASHRRGSSYNEQFF. Together with reference TRBV19 and TRBJ2-1, the CDR3 gives the full variable domain: DGGITQSPKYLFRKEGQNVTLSCEQNLNHDAMYWYRQDPGQGLRLIYYSQIVNDFQKGDIAEGYSVSREKKESFPLTVTSAQKNPTAFYLCASHRRGSSYNEQFFGPGTRLTVL.

The chain uses TRBV6-1 and TRBJ2-5; TRBD2 is a possible D gene (5 bases). CDR3 size: 16 residues. V dropped 0 bases and J dropped 2 bases, with 13 bases sitting between them. Germline V gene sequence: CDR1 MNHNS, CDR2 SASEGT. The chain's CDR3 is CASSEAGFGGQETQYF. The CDR3 DNA reads as TGTGCCAGCAGTGAAGCAGGGTTTGGAGGACAAGAGACCCAGTACTTC.

V usage is TRBV11-2 and J usage is TRBJ2-3; the D gene is possibly TRBD1 (6 bases). CDR1 and CDR2 (germline): SGHAT, FQNNGV. V lost 5 bases to trimming and J lost 5 bases, with 20 bases between them. The CDR3 totals 16 residues. This chain's CDR3 is CASSIRQDPLGDTQYF. In DNA form, the CDR3 reads TGTGCCAGCAGCATCAGACAGGACCCTCTCGGAGATACGCAGTATTTT.

The V call is TRBV10-2, the J call TRBJ1-1; unclear D gene. V was clipped by 3 bases and J by 0 bases, with 11 bases between them. This CDR3 spans 15 amino acids. Germline V lookup: CDR1 WSHSY, CDR2 SAAADI. The CDR3 region is CASSESAGLNTEAFF. In DNA form, the CDR3 reads TGCGCCAGCAGTGAATCTGCGGGGTTGAACACTGAAGCTTTCTTT.

Note on this clone: This sample also contains other DNA sequences that code for the same CDR3. The chain recombines TRBV29-1 with TRBJ2-7, with D possibly matching TRBD1 (5 bases). Germline V gene sequence: CDR1 SQVTM, CDR2 ANQGSEA. This CDR3 region has 11 residues. Trimming left V 4 bases short and J 2 bases short, with 6 bases between. CDR3 nucleotides: TGCAGCGTTGTAGGGGCCTACGAGCAGTACTTC. Translated, it gives CSVVGAYEQYF.

The J gene is TRBJ1-2, the V gene TRBV28, with TRBD1 as a possible D gene (5 bases). Germline CDR1 and CDR2: MDHEN and SYDVKM. Deletions cut 3 bases from V and 5 bases from J, with 13 bases between. This CDR3 region has 14 residues. Here the CDR3 DNA reads TGTGCCAGCAGTTTTAGATTAGGGACTTATGGCTACACCTTC. Its translation: CASSFRLGTYGYTF.

The genes are TRBV15 and TRBJ2-1, with TRBD2 matching over 11 bases. V lost 1 base to trimming and J lost 3 bases; unmatched junction nucleotides: 11. Germline V lookup: CDR1 LNHNV, CDR2 YYDKDF (reference sequence). The CDR3 contains 19 residues. Here the CDR3 reads CATSRGGLAALLYYNEQFF. The CDR3 DNA follows: TGTGCCACCAGCAGAGGGGGACTAGCGGCCCTACTCTACTACAATGAGCAGTTCTTC.

The chain has TRBV2 and TRBJ2-7; TRBD1 aligns across 7 bases. V gave up 8 bases and J gave up 2 bases; unmatched junction bases: 6. This CDR3 has 13 residues. The germline V gene encodes CDR1 SNHLY and CDR2 FYNNEI. CDR3 protein: CASEGQVAYEQYF. In nucleotides, the CDR3 is TGTGCCAGCGAAGGACAGGTAGCCTACGAGCAGTACTTC.

The chain's CDR3 is CASSQEGGLGGPSYEQYF. CDR3 nucleotides: TGTGCCAGCAGCCAAGAGGGGGGTTTGGGGGGTCCCTCCTACGAGCAGTACTTC. This sequence joins TRBV4-2 and TRBJ2-7, with D perhaps matching TRBD2 (6 bases). Trimming took off 0 bases at V and 0 bases at J, with 18 bases between the two ends. This CDR3 spans 18 amino acids. Germline loops: CDR1 LGHNA, CDR2 YNFKEQ.

This clone was picked up a small number of times. The V gene is TRBV19, the J gene TRBJ2-5; 7 nucleotides agree with TRBD2. Trimming removed 2 bases from V and 1 base from J; junction bases left unmatched: 4. Germline V gene lookup returns CDR1 LNHDA and CDR2 SQIVND (reference sequence). This CDR3 contains 15 residues. DNA of the CDR3: TGTGCCAGTAGTATAAGAGCGGGAAGCCAAGAGACCCAGTACTTC. It is translated as CASSIRAGSQETQYF.

This rearrangement joins TRBV11-2 to TRBJ2-7; perhaps TRBD2 as D (5 bases). The CDR3 sequence is 13 residues long. Between the trimmed V and J ends, which lost 5 bases and 4 bases, there was a span of 12 bases. Germline CDR1 SGHAT, CDR2 FQNNGV. CDR3 nucleotide sequence: TGTGCCAGCAGCCTCGGGGTACGTTACGAGCAGTACTTC. Translation: CASSLGVRYEQYF.

The V gene is TRBV10-1, the J gene TRBJ2-7; 10 nucleotides match TRBD2. Germline assignment: CDR1 WNHNN and CDR2 SYGVQD (reference sequence). After removal of 6 bases from V and 4 bases from J, the junction contained 3 bases not matched to a gene. The CDR3 consists of 13 residues. The CDR3 loop reads CASRPSGSYEQYF. CDR3 coding DNA: TGCGCCAGCAGGCCTAGCGGGAGTTACGAGCAGTACTTC.

Turning to this clone: An end of the junction does not agree with germline; a read error may underlie this. This chain connects TRBV7-9 to TRBJ2-7, with D possibly matching TRBD2 (6 bases). This CDR3 spans 11 amino acids. The germline CDR1 and CDR2 sequences are SEHNR and FQNEAQ (reference sequence). The CDR3 spells CASSSLGDWGF. The CDR3 bases are TGTGCCAGCAGCTCCCTAGGGGACTGGGGCTTC.

The chain combines TRBV6-6 with TRBJ2-1; TRBD1 matches at 7 bases. V gave up 5 bases and J gave up 9 bases; unmatched junction bases: 4. The germline gives CDR1 MNHNY, CDR2 SVGAGI (reference sequence). The CDR3 totals 12 residues. As DNA, the CDR3 is TGTGCCAGCAGTCACAGGGGAAGTGAGCAGTTCTTC. As protein: CASSHRGSEQFF.

V gene TRBV19 combines with J gene TRBJ2-7; 9 nucleotides agree with TRBD1. CDR3 length: 15 amino acids. V was pared by 2 bases and J by 4 bases, with 6 bases of the junction left unmatched. Germline V gene lookup returns CDR1 LNHDA and CDR2 SQIVND (reference sequence). The CDR3 nucleotides are TGTGCCAGTAGTATAACCGGGACAGGGAGTTACGAGCAGTACTTC. Translated: CASSITGTGSYEQYF.

This clone showed up just once. The rearrangement joins TRBV29-1 to TRBJ2-7, with a weak D call TRBD1 (5 bases). Germline V gene sequence: CDR1 SQVTM, CDR2 ANQGSEA. Trimming stripped 6 bases from V and 3 bases from J, with 9 bases between. This CDR3 spans 11 amino acids. In DNA form, the CDR3 reads TGCAGCGTACGACAGCACTACGAGCAGTACTTC. Translation: CSVRQHYEQYF.

The CDR3 is CASSLGQRNTEAFF. The CDR3 region has the DNA TGTGCCAGCAGCTTGGGACAGAGGAACACTGAAGCTTTCTTT. J is TRBJ1-1 and V is TRBV5-6; the D gene is possibly TRBD1 (5 bases). The CDR3 runs to 14 residues. The ends were cut back, 0 bases at V and 1 base at J, with 7 bases in the middle. From germline, CDR1 is SGHDT and CDR2 YYEEEE.

The table lists this clone with a count of one. The chain employs TRBV7-2 and TRBJ2-4, with TRBD2 identical over 10 bases. The CDR3 is 15 residues long. Germline values: CDR1 SGHTA, CDR2 FQGNSA. Trimming at V came to 5 bases and at J to 0 bases, leaving 1 base not matched to a gene. The CDR3: CASSRLAGAKNIQYF. The CDR3 DNA sequence: TGTGCCAGCAGCCGACTAGCGGGAGCCAAAAACATTCAGTACTTC.

The chain joins TRBV4-2 to TRBJ2-3; 9 bases are shared with TRBD1. The CDR3 extends over 15 amino acids. Per the germline V gene, CDR1 is LGHNA and CDR2 is YNFKEQ. V shed 1 base, J shed 6 bases, and the junction held 5 bases outside the gene matches. The CDR3: CASSQGQGEADTQYF. CDR3 in DNA: TGTGCCAGCAGCCAAGGACAGGGGGAGGCGGATACGCAGTATTTT.

V and J are TRBV30 and TRBJ2-7, with 7 nucleotides matching TRBD1. CDR3 length: 14 amino acids. Germline CDR1 is GTSNPN and CDR2 is SVGIG (reference sequence). J gave up 3 bases and V 6 bases, and 11 bases lay outside the gene matches. The CDR3 DNA sequence: TGTGCCTGCACTATCCGGGACAGCCTCTACGAGCAGTACTTC. Translating gives CACTIRDSLYEQYF.